What follows describes a single TCR beta chain. In the original analysis: Estimation of nucleated cell counts relied on the amplification of reference gene primers. The data were produced by immunoSEQ multiplex PCR, yet TCRdb's version contains in-frame clones alone and is incomplete. Clonal size and the V and J genes are those of that table, whereas D and trimming came from the DNA. This table holds about 140,000 clones, 65% to 90% found once. The data are from a study of blood T cell repertoires in COVID-19. Study background: Material from acute and convalescent COVID-19 was sourced from the United States, Italy and Spain. T cells, B-cell-depleted T cells, or PBMCs supplied cDNA or gDNA.

The germline V gene has CDR1 SGHDN and CDR2 FVKESK. There are 17 residues in the CDR3. Losses at the gene ends were 5 bases for V and 1 base for J; bases not matched to a gene: 7. This receptor was identified in a man between 45 and 60 years old with acute or convalescent COVID-19. The J gene is TRBJ2-2, the V gene TRBV14, with TRBD2 matching 10 bases. The sequenced sample was peripheral blood. The CDR3: CASSMPGLALNTGELFF. In nucleotides, the CDR3 is TGTGCCAGCAGCATGCCGGGACTAGCGTTGAACACCGGGGAGCTGTTTTTT.